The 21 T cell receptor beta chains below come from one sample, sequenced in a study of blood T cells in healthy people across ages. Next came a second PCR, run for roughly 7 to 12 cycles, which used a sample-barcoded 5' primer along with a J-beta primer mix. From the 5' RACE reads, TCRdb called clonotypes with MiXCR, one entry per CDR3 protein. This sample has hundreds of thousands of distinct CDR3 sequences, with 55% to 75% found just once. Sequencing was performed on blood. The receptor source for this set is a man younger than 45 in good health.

The CDR3 protein is CASSKSEQETQYF. The CDR3 coding sequence is TGTGCCAGCAGCAAGAGTGAACAAGAGACCCAGTACTTC. The chain recombines TRBV9 with TRBJ2-5, with D unclear. Germline V gene sequence: CDR1 SGDLS, CDR2 YYNGEE. V dropped 4 bases and J dropped 2 bases, with 9 bases sitting between them. This CDR3 has 13 amino acids.

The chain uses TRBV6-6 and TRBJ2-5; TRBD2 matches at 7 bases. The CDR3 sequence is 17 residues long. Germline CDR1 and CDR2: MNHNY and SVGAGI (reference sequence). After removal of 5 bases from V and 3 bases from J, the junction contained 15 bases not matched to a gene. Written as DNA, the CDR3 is TGTGCCAGCAGTCCCTCCATATCAGCGGGGACTGAAGAGACCCAGTACTTC. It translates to CASSPSISAGTEETQYF.

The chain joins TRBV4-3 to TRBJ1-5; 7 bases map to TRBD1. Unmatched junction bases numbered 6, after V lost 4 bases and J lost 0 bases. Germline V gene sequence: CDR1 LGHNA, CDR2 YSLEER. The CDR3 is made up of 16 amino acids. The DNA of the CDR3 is TGCGCCAGCAGCCGTGACAGGGAGGTTAGCAATCAGCCCCAGCATTTT. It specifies CASSRDREVSNQPQHF.

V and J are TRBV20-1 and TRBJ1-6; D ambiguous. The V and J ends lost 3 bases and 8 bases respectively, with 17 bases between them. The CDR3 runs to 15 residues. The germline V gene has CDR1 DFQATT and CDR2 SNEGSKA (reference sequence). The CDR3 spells CSAREWGFLDSPLHF. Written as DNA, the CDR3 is TGCAGTGCTAGGGAATGGGGATTCTTGGATTCACCCCTCCACTTT.

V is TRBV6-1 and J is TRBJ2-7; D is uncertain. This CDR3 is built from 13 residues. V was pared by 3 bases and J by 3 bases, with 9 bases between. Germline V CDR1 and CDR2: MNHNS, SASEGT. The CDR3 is CASSDGWGYEQYF. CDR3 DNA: TGTGCCAGCAGTGATGGGTGGGGCTACGAGCAGTACTTC.

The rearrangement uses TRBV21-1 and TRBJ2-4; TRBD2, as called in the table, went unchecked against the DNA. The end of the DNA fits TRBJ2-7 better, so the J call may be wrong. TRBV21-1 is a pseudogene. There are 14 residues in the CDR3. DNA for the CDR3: TGTGCCAGCAGCAAAAGCCCGCAACCCTACGAGCAGTACTTC. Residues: CASSKSPQPYEQYF.

In nucleotides, the CDR3 is TGTGCCAGCCATGCAAGTGGAGTGAGCACTGAAGCTTTCTTT. This translates into CASHASGVSTEAFF. The V call is TRBV7-2, the J call TRBJ1-1; D is ambiguous. Trimming left V 8 bases short and J 4 bases short, with 17 bases between. The germline CDR1 and CDR2 sequences are SGHTA and FQGNSA. The CDR3 spans 14 residues.

CDR3: CASSFAGAPLNEQFF. The CDR3 DNA reads as TGTGCCAGCAGTTTTGCGGGGGCCCCTCTCAATGAGCAGTTCTTC. J is TRBJ2-1 and V is TRBV12-3 or TRBV12-4; the D gene is possibly TRBD2 (7 bases). Trimming left V 3 bases short and J 6 bases short, with 15 bases between. The CDR3 is 15 amino acids.

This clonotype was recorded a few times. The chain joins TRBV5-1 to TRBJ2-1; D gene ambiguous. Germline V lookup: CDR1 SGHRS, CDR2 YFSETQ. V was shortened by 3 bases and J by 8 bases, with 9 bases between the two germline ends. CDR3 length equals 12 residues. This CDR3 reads CASSSSQHEQFF. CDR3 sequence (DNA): TGCGCCAGCAGCTCGTCCCAACATGAGCAGTTCTTC.

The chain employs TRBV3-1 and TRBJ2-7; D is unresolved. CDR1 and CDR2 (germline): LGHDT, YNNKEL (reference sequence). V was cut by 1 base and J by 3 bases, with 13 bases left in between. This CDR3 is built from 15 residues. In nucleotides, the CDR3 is TGTGCCAGCAGCCAAGTTATTGGTAGAAACTACGAGCAGTACTTC. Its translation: CASSQVIGRNYEQYF.

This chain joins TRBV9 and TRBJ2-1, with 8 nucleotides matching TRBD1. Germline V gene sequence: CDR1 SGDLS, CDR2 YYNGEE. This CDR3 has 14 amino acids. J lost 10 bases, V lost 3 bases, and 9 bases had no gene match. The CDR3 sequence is CASSAVVTGDEQFF. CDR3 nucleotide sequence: TGTGCCAGCAGCGCCGTTGTGACAGGGGACGAGCAGTTCTTC. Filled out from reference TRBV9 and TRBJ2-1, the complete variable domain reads DSGVTQTPKHLITATGQRVTLRCSPRSGDLSVYWYQQSLDQGLQFLIQYYNGEERAKGNILERFSAQQFPDLHSELNLSSLELGDSALYFCASSAVVTGDEQFFGPGTRLTVL.

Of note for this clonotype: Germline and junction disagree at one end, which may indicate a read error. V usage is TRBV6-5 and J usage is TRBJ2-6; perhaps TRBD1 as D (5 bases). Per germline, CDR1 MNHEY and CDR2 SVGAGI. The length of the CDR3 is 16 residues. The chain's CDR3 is CASSYSTFLRANVPTF. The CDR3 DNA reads TGTGCCAGCAGTTACTCGACATTTCTCAGGGCCAACGTCCCGACTTTC.

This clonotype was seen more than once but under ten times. CDR3 DNA sequence: TGTGCCAGCAGCTTCTTAAACGTCCTGACTTTC. Its protein product is CASSFLNVLTF. V is TRBV7-2 and J is TRBJ2-6; no clear D. V lost 3 bases and J lost 10, with 4 bases in between. The CDR3 covers 11 residues. Germline V gives CDR1 SGHTA, CDR2 FQGNSA.

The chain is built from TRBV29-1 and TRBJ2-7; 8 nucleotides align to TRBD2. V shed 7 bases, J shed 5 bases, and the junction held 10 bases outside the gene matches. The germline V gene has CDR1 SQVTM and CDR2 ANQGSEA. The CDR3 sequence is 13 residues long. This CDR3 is CSAVTGTRNEQYF. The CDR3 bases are TGCAGCGCCGTCACCGGGACTAGAAACGAGCAGTACTTC.

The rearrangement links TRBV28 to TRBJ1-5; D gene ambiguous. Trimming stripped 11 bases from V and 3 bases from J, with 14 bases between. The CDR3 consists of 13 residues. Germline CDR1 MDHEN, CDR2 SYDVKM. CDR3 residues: CAGNPTPNQPQHF. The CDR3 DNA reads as TGTGCCGGCAACCCCACCCCCAATCAGCCCCAGCATTTT.

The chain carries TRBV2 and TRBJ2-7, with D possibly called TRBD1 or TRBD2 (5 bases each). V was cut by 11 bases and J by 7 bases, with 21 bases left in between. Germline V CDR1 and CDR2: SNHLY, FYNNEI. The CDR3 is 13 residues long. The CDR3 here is CAARTGPGREQYF. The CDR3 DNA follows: TGTGCCGCTCGAACGGGGCCCGGTAGGGAGCAGTACTTC.

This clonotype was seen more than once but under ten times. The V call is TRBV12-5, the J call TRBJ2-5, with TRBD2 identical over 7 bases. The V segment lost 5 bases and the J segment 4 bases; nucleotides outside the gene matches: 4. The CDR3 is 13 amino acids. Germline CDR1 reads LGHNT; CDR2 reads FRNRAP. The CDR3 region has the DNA TGTGCTAGTGGTCTCGGGACTACAGAGACCCAGTACTTC. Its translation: CASGLGTTETQYF.

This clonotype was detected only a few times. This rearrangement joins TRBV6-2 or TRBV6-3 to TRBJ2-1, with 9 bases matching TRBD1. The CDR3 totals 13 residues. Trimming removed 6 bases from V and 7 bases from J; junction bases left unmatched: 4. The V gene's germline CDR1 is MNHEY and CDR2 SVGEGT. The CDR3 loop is CASRRQGGNEQFF. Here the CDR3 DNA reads TGTGCCAGCAGAAGACAGGGGGGGAATGAGCAGTTCTTC.

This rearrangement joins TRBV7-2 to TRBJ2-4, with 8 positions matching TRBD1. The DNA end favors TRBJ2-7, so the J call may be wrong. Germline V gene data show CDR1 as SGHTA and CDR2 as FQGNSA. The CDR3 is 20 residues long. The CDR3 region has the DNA TGTGCCAGCAGCTTAGTTGTAGGCCGAAAAATCAGGACAGGGATTAACGAGCAGTACTTC. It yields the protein CASSLVVGRKIRTGINEQYF.

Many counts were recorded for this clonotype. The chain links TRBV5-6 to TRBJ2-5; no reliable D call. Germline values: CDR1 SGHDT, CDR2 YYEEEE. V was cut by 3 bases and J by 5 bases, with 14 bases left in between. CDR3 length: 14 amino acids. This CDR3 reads CASSSLTIGETQYF. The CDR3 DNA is TGTGCCAGCAGCTCCCTGACAATTGGGGAGACCCAGTACTTC.

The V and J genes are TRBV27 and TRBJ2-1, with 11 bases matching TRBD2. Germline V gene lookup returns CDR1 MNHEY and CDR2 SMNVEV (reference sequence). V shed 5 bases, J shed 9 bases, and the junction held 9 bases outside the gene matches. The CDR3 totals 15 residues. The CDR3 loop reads CASSLTSGRVSEQFF. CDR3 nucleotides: TGTGCCAGCAGTCTAACTAGCGGGAGAGTTAGTGAGCAGTTCTTC.